This T cell receptor (beta chain) was captured in a study of tumor and adjacent non-tumor tissue in lung cancer. At the level of the study: Some 3.9 million productive TCRbeta reads were obtained per sample on average. Regarding the study as a whole: In normal lung, the top 100 clones were significantly more dominant than in tumor.

Per the germline V gene, CDR1 is SQVTM and CDR2 is ANQGSEA. The CDR3 contains 14 residues. RNA was extracted from bulk tissue without any cell sorting. More than 3 cm separated this lung sample from the edge of the tumor. A modified ARM-PCR protocol with three rounds of nested PCR amplified TCRbeta. Via MiXCR, TCRdb re-called the multiplex PCR reads, giving one row per CDR3 protein. The sample has some 99,000 distinct CDR3 sequences; 60% to 70% are singletons. As for this clonotype: The antigen is unknown. Its ends do not fully match the called genes, so a read error is possible.

J is TRBJ2-2 and V is TRBV29-1; TRBD2 aligns across 10 bases. This sequence originates from a man in his sixties with non-small cell lung cancer. The sequencing input was distant non-tumor lung tissue. CDR3: CSVGTSVDTGELFF. CDR3 coding DNA: TGCAGCGTCGGGACTAGCGTGGACACCGGGGAGCTGTTCTTT.